This T cell receptor beta chain was obtained from a study of identical twins. Study conclusions and caveats: A partial confounding effect on zero-insertion analyses could come from invariant MAIT and iNKT cells. Abundant beta clonotypes from cord blood bore fewer insertions; memory repertoires lacked this pattern. Researchers reported weaker excess twin sharing in beta out-of-frame sequences. There was an excess of low generation probability in the out-of-frame alpha sequences that twins shared.

V lost 2 bases and J lost 0, with 8 bases in between. Germline values: CDR1 MNHNS, CDR2 SASEGT. The CDR3 extends over 15 amino acids. TCRdb ran MiXCR on the 5' RACE reads and lists one entry per CDR3 protein. The table records about 1.7 million distinct CDR3 sequences, less than 40% of them present only once. On this clonotype: Its target is not known.

Input material: cord blood. The sequence derives from a newborn girl in good health. The chain couples TRBV6-1 to TRBJ1-5; D unclear. The DNA of the CDR3 is TGTGCCAGCAGTGAAAGGAGGGCTAGCAATCAGCCCCAGCATTTT. Its protein is CASSERRASNQPQHF.